This TCR beta chain was identified during a study of blood T cell repertoires in COVID-19. Study summary: Some COVID-19 samples were acute and others convalescent; all came from the United States, Italy and Spain. Nucleic acid was either cDNA or gDNA, and it came from T cells, B-cell-depleted T cells, or PBMCs.

Authors' data handling: Estimated nucleated cell counts came from reference gene primer amplification. Only in-frame clones appear in the TCRdb table, and some are missing; sequencing was by immunoSEQ multiplex PCR. V, J and clone size reflect that table, while D and trimming were determined from the DNA. The sample consists of approximately 150,000 clones, 80% of them appearing once. In germline, CDR1 is LGHNA, CDR2 YSLEER. With V trimmed by 0 bases and J by 4 bases, 5 bases remained unmatched. The CDR3 is 16 amino acids. Material: peripheral blood. The sequence was collected from a woman between 45 and 65 years old with acute or convalescent COVID-19. The rearrangement links TRBV4-3 to TRBJ2-2; TRBD1 matches 7 bases. The CDR3 sequence is CASSQDRGGFTGELFF. DNA for the CDR3: TGCGCCAGCAGCCAAGATCGAGGGGGCTTCACCGGGGAGCTGTTTTTT.